The rows below give T cell receptor beta chains drawn from one sample of a study of molecular identifiers for immune sequencing clone quantification. TCRdb re-derived calls from the PCR reads in MiXCR, one entry per CDR3 protein. The sample includes approximately 670,000 distinct CDR3 sequences, nearly 20% seen only once; the top ten take roughly 0.85%. The sequenced sample was naive CD8+ T cells from blood, with Jurkat cell RNA spiked in. The origin of the receptors is a human donor in good health. Some libraries in this study had Jurkat cell RNA spiked in. Each CDR3 is given with its conserved first and last residue. The D gene is left open where the match is weak. Size tells how often a clone was seen (once, few, many) or the class of an expanded clone, and some rows leave it out.

TRBV6-5	TRBJ1-1	.	TRBD1	CASRPGTGGGFTEAFF	TGTGCCAGCAGACCCGGGACAGGGGGGGGGTTCACTGAAGCTTTCTTT
TRBV6-2/TRBV6-3	TRBJ2-7	.	TRBD2	CASSKRGERERYEQYF	TGTGCCAGCAGCAAACGGGGAGAGCGGGAGCGCTACGAGCAGTACTTC
TRBV6-5	TRBJ2-7	.	.	CASSTSRGNEQYF	TGTGCCAGCAGTACCTCGCGGGGTAACGAGCAGTACTTC
TRBV27	TRBJ2-5	few	.	CASKSVLETQYF	TGTGCCAGCAAGTCCGTCCTAGAGACCCAGTACTTC
TRBV2	TRBJ2-3	many	TRBD1	CASSPRDRPDTQYF	TGTGCCAGCAGTCCCCGGGACAGGCCAGATACGCAGTATTTT
TRBV6-5	TRBJ1-2	many	TRBD1	CASTLYAGAGGNYGYTF	TGTGCCAGCACCCTTTATGCCGGGGCAGGGGGCAACTATGGCTACACCTTC
TRBV3-1	TRBJ2-1	.	TRBD2	CASSLRMGGRINNEQFF	TGTGCCAGCAGCCTTCGGATGGGCGGGAGGATCAACAATGAGCAGTTCTTC
TRBV7-6	TRBJ2-2	few	TRBD1	CASSSSRDRDPNTGELFF	TGTGCCAGCAGCTCGTCCCGGGACAGGGACCCCAACACCGGGGAGCTGTTTTTT
TRBV11-2	TRBJ2-7	.	.	CASSLGGGRHEQYF	TGTGCCAGCAGCTTAGGTGGGGGGAGACACGAGCAGTACTTC
TRBV11-2	TRBJ2-3	few	TRBD2	CASSLEWREVTDTQYF	TGTGCCAGCAGCTTAGAGTGGCGGGAGGTCACAGATACGCAGTATTTT
TRBV4-1	TRBJ2-1	many	TRBD1	CASSQVRQGYNEQFF	TGCGCCAGCAGCCAAGTACGACAGGGATACAATGAGCAGTTCTTC
TRBV6-5	TRBJ2-7	.	.	CASSYSRIQSYEQYF	TGTGCCAGCAGTTACTCGAGAATTCAGTCCTACGAGCAGTACTTC
TRBV6-4	TRBJ2-3	many	TRBD2	CASSDFRAGGTDTQYF	TGTGCCAGCAGTGATTTTAGAGCGGGAGGCACAGATACGCAGTATTTT
TRBV28	TRBJ1-1	many	.	CASSVMTVNTEAFF	TGTGCCAGCAGTGTTATGACAGTGAACACTGAAGCTTTCTTT
TRBV6-4	TRBJ1-1	many	.	CASSVNFGGVNTEAFF	TGTGCCAGCAGTGTTAATTTTGGCGGGGTGAACACTGAAGCTTTCTTT
TRBV12-3/TRBV12-4	TRBJ2-7	many	.	CASSLSASSHYEQYF	TGTGCCAGCAGTCTCTCGGCTAGCAGTCACTACGAGCAGTACTTC
TRBV7-9	TRBJ2-2	few	TRBD2	CASSPRLAGGTNTGELFF	TGTGCCAGCAGCCCCCGACTAGCGGGGGGCACGAACACCGGGGAGCTGTTTTTT
TRBV28	TRBJ1-1	many	.	CASSHGGWNTEAFF	TGTGCCAGCAGTCATGGGGGTTGGAACACTGAAGCTTTCTTT
TRBV27	TRBJ2-7	few	TRBD2	CASSLISGGRSIYEQYF	TGTGCCAGCAGTCTTATTAGCGGGGGGCGTTCCATCTACGAGCAGTACTTC
TRBV10-3	TRBJ2-3	many	.	CAISEIRSDTQYF	TGTGCCATCAGTGAGATCCGGTCAGATACGCAGTATTTT